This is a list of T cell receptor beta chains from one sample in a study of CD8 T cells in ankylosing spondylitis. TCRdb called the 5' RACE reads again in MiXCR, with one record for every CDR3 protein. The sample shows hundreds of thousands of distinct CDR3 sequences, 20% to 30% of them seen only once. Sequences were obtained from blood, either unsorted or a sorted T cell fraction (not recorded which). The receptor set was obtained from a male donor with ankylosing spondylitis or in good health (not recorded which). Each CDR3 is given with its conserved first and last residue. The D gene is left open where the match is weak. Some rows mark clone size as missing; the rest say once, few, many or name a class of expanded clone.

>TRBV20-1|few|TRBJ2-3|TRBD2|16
CSARGVSGTSTDTQYF
TGCAGTGCTAGGGGGGTTAGCGGGACTAGCACAGATACGCAGTATTTT
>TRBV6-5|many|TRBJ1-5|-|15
CASSYSEQTNQPQHF
TGTGCCAGCAGTTACTCGGAACAGACCAATCAGCCCCAGCATTTT
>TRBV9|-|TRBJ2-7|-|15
CASSLGRGSSYKQYF
TGTGCCAGCAGCTTAGGCAGGGGAAGCTCCTACAAGCAGTACTTC
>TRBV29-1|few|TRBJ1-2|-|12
CSVYYRVYGYTF
TGCAGCGTCTACTACAGGGTATATGGCTACACCTTC
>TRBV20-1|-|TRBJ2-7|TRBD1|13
CSVNRDRAHEQYF
TGCAGTGTAAACCGGGACAGGGCCCACGAGCAGTACTTC
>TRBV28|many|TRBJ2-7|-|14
CASSPRTAVREQYF
TGTGCCAGCAGTCCCCGGACAGCGGTGCGCGAGCAGTACTTC
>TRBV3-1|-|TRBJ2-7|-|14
CASSQGPFWGEQYF
TGTGCCAGCAGCCAAGGGCCCTTTTGGGGCGAGCAGTACTTC
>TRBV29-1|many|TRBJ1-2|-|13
CSVGEGTGLSVTF
-
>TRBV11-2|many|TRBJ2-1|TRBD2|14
CASRIRLAGTGQFF
TGTGCCAGCAGAATAAGACTAGCGGGTACAGGGCAGTTCTTC
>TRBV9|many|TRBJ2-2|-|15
CASSVGQGDTGELFF
TGTGCCAGCAGCGTAGGGCAGGGAGATACCGGGGAGCTGTTTTTT
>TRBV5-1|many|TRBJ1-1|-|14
CASSPAGPRTEAFF
TGCGCCAGCAGCCCGGCGGGGCCTCGCACTGAAGCTTTCTTT
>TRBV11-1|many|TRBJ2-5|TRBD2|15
CASSRLAGAVETQYF
TGTGCCAGCAGTCGACTAGCGGGGGCGGTAGAGACCCAGTACTTC
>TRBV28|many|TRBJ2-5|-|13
CASSLPGSETQYF
TGTGCCAGCAGTTTACCGGGGAGTGAGACCCAGTACTTC
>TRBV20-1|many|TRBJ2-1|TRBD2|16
CSARDHASGYYNEQFF
TGCAGTGCTAGAGATCATGCTAGCGGATACTACAATGAGCAGTTCTTC
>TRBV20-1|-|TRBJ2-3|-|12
CSYRARTDTQYF
TGCAGCTACAGGGCGCGCACAGATACGCAGTATTTT
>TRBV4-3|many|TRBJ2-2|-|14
CASSPRLNTGELFF
TGCGCCAGCAGCCCACGACTAAACACCGGGGAGCTGTTTTTT
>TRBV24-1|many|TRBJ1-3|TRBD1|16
CATSDPGTGSGNTIYF
TGTGCCACCAGTGATCCTGGGACAGGCTCTGGAAACACCATATATTTT
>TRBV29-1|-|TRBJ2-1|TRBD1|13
CSVRTGRNNEQFF
TGCAGCGTCAGGACAGGGAGGAACAATGAGCAGTTCTTC
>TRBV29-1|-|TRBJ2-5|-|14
CSVPLGAGQETQYF
TGCAGCGTCCCCCTTGGAGCAGGGCAAGAGACCCAGTACTTC
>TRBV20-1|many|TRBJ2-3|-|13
CSGAVPWQDTQYF
TGCAGTGGTGCTGTACCTTGGCAAGATACGCAGTATTTT
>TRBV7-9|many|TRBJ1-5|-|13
CASTRQENQPQHF
TGTGCCAGTACCAGACAGGAAAATCAGCCCCAGCATTTT
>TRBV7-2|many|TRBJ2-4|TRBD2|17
CASSTLAGGGSKNIQYF
TGTGCCAGCAGCACATTAGCGGGAGGGGGATCCAAAAACATTCAGTACTTC
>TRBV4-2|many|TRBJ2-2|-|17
CASSQDKAGANTGELFF
TGTGCCAGCAGCCAAGATAAAGCAGGGGCCAACACCGGGGAGCTGTTTTTT
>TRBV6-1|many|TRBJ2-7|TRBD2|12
CASSEGGRVQYF
TGTGCCAGCAGTGAAGGAGGGAGGGTTCAGTACTTC
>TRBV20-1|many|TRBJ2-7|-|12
CSASLGYNEQYF
TGCAGTGCTAGTTTGGGGTACAACGAGCAGTACTTC
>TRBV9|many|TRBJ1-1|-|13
CASSGSWGSEAFF
TGTGCCAGCAGCGGGAGTTGGGGGTCTGAAGCTTTCTTT
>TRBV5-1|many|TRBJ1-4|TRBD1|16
CASSLATGGEDEKLFF
TGCGCCAGCAGCTTGGCGACAGGGGGCGAAGATGAAAAACTGTTTTTT